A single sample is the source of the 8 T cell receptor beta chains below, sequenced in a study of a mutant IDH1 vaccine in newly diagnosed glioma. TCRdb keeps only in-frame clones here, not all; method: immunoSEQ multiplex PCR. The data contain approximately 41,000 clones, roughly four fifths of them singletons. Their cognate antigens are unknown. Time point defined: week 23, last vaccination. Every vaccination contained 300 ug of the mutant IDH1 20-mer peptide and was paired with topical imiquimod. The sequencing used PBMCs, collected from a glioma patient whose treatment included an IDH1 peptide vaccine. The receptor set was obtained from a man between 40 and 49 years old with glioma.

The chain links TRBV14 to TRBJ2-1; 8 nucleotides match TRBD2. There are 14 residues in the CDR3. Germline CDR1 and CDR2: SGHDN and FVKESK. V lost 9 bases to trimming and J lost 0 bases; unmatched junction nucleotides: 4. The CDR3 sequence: CASTRGGSYNEQFF. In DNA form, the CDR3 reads TGTGCCAGTACACGGGGGGGCTCCTACAATGAGCAGTTCTTC.

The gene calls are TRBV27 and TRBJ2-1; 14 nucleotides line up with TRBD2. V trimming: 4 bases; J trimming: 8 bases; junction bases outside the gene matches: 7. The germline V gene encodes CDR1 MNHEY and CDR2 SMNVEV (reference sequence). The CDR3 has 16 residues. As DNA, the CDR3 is TGTGCCAGCAGTTCTCCGGGACTAGCGGGAGTGGATGAGCAGTTCTTC. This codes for CASSSPGLAGVDEQFF.

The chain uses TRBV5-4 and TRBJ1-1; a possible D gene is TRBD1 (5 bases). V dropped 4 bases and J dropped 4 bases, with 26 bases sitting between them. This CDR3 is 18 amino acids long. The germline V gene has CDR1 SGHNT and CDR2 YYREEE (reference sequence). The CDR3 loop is CASSGGGGRGEWGTEAFF. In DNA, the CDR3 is TGTGCCAGCAGCGGCGGGGGGGGAAGGGGCGAGTGGGGCACTGAAGCTTTCTTT.

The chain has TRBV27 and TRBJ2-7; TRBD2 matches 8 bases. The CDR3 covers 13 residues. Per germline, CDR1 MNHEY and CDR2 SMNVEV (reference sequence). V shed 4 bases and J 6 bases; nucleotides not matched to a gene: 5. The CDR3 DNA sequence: TGTGCCAGCAGTTCCTCGGGGGGGACCGAGCAGTACTTC. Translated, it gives CASSSSGGTEQYF.

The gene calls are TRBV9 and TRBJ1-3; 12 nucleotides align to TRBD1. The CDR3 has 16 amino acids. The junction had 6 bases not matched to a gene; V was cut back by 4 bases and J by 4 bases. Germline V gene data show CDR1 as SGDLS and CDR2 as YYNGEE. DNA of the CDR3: TGTGCCAGCAGCCGCCCGGGACAGGGGGCCGGAAACACCATATATTTT. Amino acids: CASSRPGQGAGNTIYF.

The CDR3 bases are TGTGCCAGCAGTCTACCGAGCTCCTACAATGAGCAGTTCTTC. Translated: CASSLPSSYNEQFF. The chain uses TRBV6-6 and TRBJ2-1; D remains ambiguous. The CDR3 extends over 14 amino acids. In germline, CDR1 is MNHNY, CDR2 SVGAGI (reference sequence). The V and J ends lost 5 bases and 0 bases respectively, with 8 bases between them.

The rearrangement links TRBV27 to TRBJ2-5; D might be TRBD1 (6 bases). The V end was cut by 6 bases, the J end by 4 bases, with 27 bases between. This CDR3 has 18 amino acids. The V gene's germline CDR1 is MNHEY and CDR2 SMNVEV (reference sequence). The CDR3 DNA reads TGTGCCAGCAGCCCGACCCCGACAGGCCTGGGTTATGGAGAGACCCAGTACTTC. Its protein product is CASSPTPTGLGYGETQYF.

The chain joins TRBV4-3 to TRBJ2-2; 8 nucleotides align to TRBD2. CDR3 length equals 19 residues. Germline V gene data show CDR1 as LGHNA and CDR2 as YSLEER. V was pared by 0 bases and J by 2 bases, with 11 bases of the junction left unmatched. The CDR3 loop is CASSQDRISGGANTGELFF. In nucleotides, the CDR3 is TGCGCCAGCAGCCAAGATCGGATTTCGGGAGGGGCCAACACCGGGGAGCTGTTTTTT.